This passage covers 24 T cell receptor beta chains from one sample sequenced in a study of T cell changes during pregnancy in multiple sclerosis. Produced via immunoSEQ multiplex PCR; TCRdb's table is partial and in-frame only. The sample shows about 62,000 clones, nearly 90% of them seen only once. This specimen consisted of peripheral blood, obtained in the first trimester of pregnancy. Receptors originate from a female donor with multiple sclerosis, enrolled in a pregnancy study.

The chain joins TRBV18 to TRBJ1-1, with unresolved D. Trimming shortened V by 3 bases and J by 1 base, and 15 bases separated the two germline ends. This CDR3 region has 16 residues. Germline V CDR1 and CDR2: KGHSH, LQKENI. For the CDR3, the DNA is TGTGCCAGCTCACCTATCTCGCAATCGGGGAACACTGAAGCTTTCTTT. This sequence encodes CASSPISQSGNTEAFF.

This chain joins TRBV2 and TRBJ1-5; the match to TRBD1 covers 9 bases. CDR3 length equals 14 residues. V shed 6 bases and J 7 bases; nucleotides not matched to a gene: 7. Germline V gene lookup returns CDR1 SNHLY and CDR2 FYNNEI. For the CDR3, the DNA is TGTGCCAGCAGAAAGACAGGGGGAGGGCAGCCCCAGCATTTT. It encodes CASRKTGGGQPQHF.

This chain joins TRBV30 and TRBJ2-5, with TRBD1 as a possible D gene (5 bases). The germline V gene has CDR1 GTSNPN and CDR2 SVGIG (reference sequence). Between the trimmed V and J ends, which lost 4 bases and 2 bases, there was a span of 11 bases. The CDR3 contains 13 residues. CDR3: CAWIPDSQETQYF. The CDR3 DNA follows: TGTGCCTGGATCCCCGACAGTCAAGAGACCCAGTACTTC.

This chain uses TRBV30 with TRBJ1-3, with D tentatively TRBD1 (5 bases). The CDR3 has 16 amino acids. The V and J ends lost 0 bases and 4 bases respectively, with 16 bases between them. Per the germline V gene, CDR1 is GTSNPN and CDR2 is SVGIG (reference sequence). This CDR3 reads CAWSVFPRTGGNTIYF. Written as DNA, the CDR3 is TGTGCCTGGAGTGTGTTCCCCAGAACAGGCGGAAACACCATATATTTT.

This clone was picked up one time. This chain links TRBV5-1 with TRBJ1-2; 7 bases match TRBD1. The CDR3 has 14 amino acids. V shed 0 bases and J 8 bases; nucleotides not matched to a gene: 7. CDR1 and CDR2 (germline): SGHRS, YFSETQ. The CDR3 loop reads CASSLDRGVEGYTF. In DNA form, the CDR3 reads TGCGCCAGCAGCTTGGACAGGGGTGTGGAGGGCTACACCTTC.

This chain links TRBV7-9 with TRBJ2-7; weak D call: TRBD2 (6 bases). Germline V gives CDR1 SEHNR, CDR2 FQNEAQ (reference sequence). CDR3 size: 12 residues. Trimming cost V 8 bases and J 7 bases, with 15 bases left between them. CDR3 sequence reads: CASFRDGGEQYF. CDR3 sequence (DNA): TGTGCCAGCTTCCGGGACGGAGGGGAGCAGTACTTC. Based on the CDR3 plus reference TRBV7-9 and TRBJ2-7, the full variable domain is DTGVSQNPRHKITKRGQNVTFRCDPISEHNRLYWYRQTLGQGPEFLTYFQNEAQLEKSRLLSDRFSAERPKGSFSTLEIQRTEQGDSAMYLCASFRDGGEQYFGPGTRLTVT.

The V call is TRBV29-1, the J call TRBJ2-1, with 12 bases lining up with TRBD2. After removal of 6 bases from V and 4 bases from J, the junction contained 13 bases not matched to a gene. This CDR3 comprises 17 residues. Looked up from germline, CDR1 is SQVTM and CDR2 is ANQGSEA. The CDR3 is CSVGAIRTSGDYNEQFF. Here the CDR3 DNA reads TGCAGCGTGGGAGCAATTAGGACTAGCGGGGATTACAATGAGCAGTTCTTC.

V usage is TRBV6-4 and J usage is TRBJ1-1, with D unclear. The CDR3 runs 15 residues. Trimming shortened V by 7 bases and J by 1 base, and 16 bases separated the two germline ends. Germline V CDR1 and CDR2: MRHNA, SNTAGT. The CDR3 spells CASTRYANANTEAFF. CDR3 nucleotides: TGTGCCAGCACCAGGTATGCAAACGCGAACACTGAAGCTTTCTTT.

CDR3: CASSFLNYGYTF. The CDR3, as DNA: TGTGCCAGCAGCTTCCTTAACTATGGCTACACCTTC. V and J are TRBV5-6 and TRBJ1-2, with no clear D. Germline assignment: CDR1 SGHDT and CDR2 YYEEEE. The CDR3 runs to 12 residues. The ends were cut back, 2 bases at V and 1 base at J, with 3 bases in the middle.

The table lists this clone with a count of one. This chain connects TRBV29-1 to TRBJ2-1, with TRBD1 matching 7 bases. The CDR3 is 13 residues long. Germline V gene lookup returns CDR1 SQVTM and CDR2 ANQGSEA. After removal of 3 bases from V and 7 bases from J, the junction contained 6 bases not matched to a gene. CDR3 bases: TGCAGCGTTGAGGTCCAGGGGGTAAATGAGCAGTTCTTC. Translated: CSVEVQGVNEQFF.

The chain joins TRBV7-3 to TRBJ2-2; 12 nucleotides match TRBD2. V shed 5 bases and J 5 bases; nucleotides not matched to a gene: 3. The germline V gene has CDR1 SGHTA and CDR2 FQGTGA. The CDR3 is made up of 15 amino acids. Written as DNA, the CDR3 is TGTGCCAGCAGCCGGGGACTAGCGGGTACCGGGGAGCTGTTTTTT. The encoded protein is CASSRGLAGTGELFF.

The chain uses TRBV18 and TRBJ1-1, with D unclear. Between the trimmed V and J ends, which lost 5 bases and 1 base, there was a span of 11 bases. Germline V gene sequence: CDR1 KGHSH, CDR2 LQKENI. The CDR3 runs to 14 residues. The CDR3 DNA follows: TGTGCCAGCTCATCTATTCAGGCGAACACTGAAGCTTTCTTT. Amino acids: CASSSIQANTEAFF.

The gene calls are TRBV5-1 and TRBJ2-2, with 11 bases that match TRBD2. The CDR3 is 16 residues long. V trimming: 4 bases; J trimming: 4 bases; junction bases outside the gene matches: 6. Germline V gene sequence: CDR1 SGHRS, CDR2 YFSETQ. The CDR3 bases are TGCGCCAGCAGCCCCCTAGCGGGAGGCCCCACCGGGGAGCTGTTTTTT. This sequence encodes CASSPLAGGPTGELFF.

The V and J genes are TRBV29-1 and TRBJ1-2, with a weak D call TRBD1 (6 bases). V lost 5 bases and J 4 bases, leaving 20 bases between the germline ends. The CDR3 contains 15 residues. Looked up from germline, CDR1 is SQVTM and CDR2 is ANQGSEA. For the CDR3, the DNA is TGCAGCGTTAGTGGGGAGGGACATGTCGCCTATGGCTACACCTTC. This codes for CSVSGEGHVAYGYTF.

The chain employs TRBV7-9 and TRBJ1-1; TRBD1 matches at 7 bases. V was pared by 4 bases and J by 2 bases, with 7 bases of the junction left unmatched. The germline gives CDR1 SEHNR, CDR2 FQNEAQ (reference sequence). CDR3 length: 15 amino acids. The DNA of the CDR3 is TGTGCCAGCAGCTCCGACCGGGACAGTAACACTGAAGCTTTCTTT. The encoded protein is CASSSDRDSNTEAFF. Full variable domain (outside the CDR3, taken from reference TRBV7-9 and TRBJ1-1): DTGVSQNPRHKITKRGQNVTFRCDPISEHNRLYWYRQTLGQGPEFLTYFQNEAQLEKSRLLSDRFSAERPKGSFSTLEIQRTEQGDSAMYLCASSSDRDSNTEAFFGQGTRLTVV.

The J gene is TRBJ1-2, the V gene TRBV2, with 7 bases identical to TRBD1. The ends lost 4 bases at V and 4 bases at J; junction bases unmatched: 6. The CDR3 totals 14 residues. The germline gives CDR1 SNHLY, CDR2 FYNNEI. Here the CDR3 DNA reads TGTGCCAGCAGTGCCCAACAGGGGAGCTATGGCTACACCTTC. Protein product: CASSAQQGSYGYTF.

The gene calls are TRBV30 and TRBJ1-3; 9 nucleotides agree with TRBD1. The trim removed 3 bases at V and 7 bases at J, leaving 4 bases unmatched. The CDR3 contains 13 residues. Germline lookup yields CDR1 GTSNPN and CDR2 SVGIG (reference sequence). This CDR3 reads CAWSGQGWNTIYF. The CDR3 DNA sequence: TGTGCCTGGAGCGGACAGGGGTGGAACACCATATATTTT.

CDR3: CASSLGSGSSYEQYF. CDR3 coding DNA: TGTGCCAGCAGCCTAGGCTCGGGAAGCTCCTACGAGCAGTACTTC. The chain couples TRBV9 to TRBJ2-7, with D perhaps matching TRBD2 (5 bases). The CDR3 spans 15 residues. Trimming removed 4 bases from V and 0 bases from J, with 14 bases in between. Germline-derived CDR1 and CDR2 are SGDLS and YYNGEE. Using reference TRBV9 and TRBJ2-7 for the parts outside the CDR3, the full variable domain is DSGVTQTPKHLITATGQRVTLRCSPRSGDLSVYWYQQSLDQGLQFLIQYYNGEERAKGNILERFSAQQFPDLHSELNLSSLELGDSALYFCASSLGSGSSYEQYFGPGTRLTVT.

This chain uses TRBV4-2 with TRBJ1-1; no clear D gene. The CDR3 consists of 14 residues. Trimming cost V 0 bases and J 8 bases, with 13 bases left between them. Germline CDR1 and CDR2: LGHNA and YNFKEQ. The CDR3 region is CASSQDMTSIEAFF. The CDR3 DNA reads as TGTGCCAGCAGCCAAGACATGACAAGCATCGAAGCTTTCTTT.

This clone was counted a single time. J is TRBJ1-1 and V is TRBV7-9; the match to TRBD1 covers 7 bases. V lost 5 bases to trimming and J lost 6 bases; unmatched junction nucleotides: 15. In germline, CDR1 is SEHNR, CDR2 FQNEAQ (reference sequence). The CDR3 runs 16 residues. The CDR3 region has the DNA TGTGCCAGCAGCCCCCGAGTAGGGGGCGCGGGCCCTGAAGCTTTCTTT. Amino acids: CASSPRVGGAGPEAFF. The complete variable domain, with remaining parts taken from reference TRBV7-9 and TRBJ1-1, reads DTGVSQNPRHKITKRGQNVTFRCDPISEHNRLYWYRQTLGQGPEFLTYFQNEAQLEKSRLLSDRFSAERPKGSFSTLEIQRTEQGDSAMYLCASSPRVGGAGPEAFFGQGTRLTVV.

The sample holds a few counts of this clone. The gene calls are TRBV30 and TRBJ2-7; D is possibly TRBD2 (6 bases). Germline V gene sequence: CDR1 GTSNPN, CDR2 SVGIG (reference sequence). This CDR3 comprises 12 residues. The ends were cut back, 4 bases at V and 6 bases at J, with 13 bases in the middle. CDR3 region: CAWTRAGFEQYF. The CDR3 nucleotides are TGTGCCTGGACCCGAGCGGGTTTCGAGCAGTACTTC.

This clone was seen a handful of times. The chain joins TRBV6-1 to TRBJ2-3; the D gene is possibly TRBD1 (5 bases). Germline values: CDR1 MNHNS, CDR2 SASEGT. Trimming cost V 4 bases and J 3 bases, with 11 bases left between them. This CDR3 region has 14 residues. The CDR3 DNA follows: TGTGCCAGCAGTGGTTTCAGGGAAACAGATACGCAGTATTTT. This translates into CASSGFRETDTQYF.

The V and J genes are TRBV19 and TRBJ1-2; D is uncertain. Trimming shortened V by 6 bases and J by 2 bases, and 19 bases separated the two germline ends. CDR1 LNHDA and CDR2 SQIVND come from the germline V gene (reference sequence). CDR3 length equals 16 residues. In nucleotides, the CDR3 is TGTGCCAGTAGCAATTTGGGGAGAATGGGGAACTATGGCTACACCTTC. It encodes CASSNLGRMGNYGYTF.

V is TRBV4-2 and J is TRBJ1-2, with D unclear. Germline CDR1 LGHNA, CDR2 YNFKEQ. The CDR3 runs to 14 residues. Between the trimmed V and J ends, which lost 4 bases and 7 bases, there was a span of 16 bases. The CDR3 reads CASSRGLAGSGYTF. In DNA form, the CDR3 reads TGTGCCAGCAGCCGAGGGTTGGCGGGTTCTGGCTACACCTTC.